One sample yielded the 30 T cell receptor beta chains listed below, sequenced in a study of T-cell reconstitution after alpha-beta-depleted transplantation in children. Using unique molecular identifiers, the investigators prepared the TCRbeta library. TCRdb re-called the PCR reads through MiXCR, storing one row per CDR3 protein. The table has roughly 790,000 distinct CDR3 sequences, less than 20% seen once. The specimen was PBMCs, mostly from graft donor cells, collected 360 days after TCRalphabeta/CD19-depleted stem cell transplant. These receptors came from a male patient younger than 18 who had a stem cell transplant for acute lymphoblastic leukemia, so the T cells may come from the graft donor.

This chain links TRBV6-1 with TRBJ2-7; D is possibly TRBD2 (5 bases). This CDR3 region has 13 residues. The germline V gene has CDR1 MNHNS and CDR2 SASEGT. V was clipped by 7 bases and J by 2 bases, with 12 bases between them. The CDR3 loop reads CASTPTRPYEQYF. The CDR3 region has the DNA TGTGCCAGCACTCCCACTAGACCCTACGAGCAGTACTTC.

The genes are TRBV19 and TRBJ2-7; D is unresolved. Germline V gene lookup returns CDR1 LNHDA and CDR2 SQIVND (reference sequence). The CDR3 runs to 16 residues. V was shortened by 5 bases and J by 3 bases, with 20 bases between the two germline ends. The CDR3, as DNA: TGTGCCAGTAGTCGCGTGGTAGCTAGACTCGGCTACGAGCAGTACTTC. Its protein is CASSRVVARLGYEQYF.

A few counts support this clonotype. V usage is TRBV7-9 and J usage is TRBJ1-2, with D possibly being TRBD1 (5 bases). The V end was cut by 2 bases, the J end by 6 bases, with 10 bases between. The CDR3 is 13 residues long. Germline CDR1 and CDR2: SEHNR and FQNEAQ (reference sequence). The CDR3 nucleotides read TGTGCCAGCAGCTTAAGGGCAGGGCATGGCTACACCTTC. It translates to CASSLRAGHGYTF.

This rearrangement joins TRBV12-3 or TRBV12-4 to TRBJ1-2; maybe TRBD1 (6 bases). This CDR3 comprises 15 residues. V lost 6 bases, J lost 4 bases, and 18 bases lay in between. CDR3 protein: CASSSDLGAPYGYTF. The CDR3 nucleotides read TGTGCCAGCAGCTCCGACCTGGGGGCCCCCTATGGCTACACCTTC.

The rearrangement links TRBV11-1 to TRBJ1-2; D might be TRBD1 (5 bases). The CDR3 length is 19 residues. The V gene's germline CDR1 is SGHAT and CDR2 FQDESV (reference sequence). Deletions cut 5 bases from V and 0 bases from J, with 25 bases between. CDR3 in DNA: TGTGCCAGCAGCCCCCCGGAGGGGTGGGAGACAGCTTCTAACTATGGCTACACCTTC. Translated: CASSPPEGWETASNYGYTF.

This clonotype was observed many times. The chain joins TRBV5-1 to TRBJ2-1; D unresolved. This CDR3 comprises 13 residues. V lost 6 bases and J lost 5, with 12 bases in between. The germline V gene has CDR1 SGHRS and CDR2 YFSETQ. This CDR3 reads CASTLAANNEQFF. The CDR3 nucleotides read TGCGCCAGCACCCTCGCAGCGAACAATGAGCAGTTCTTC.

This clonotype was observed many times. The chain uses TRBV20-1 and TRBJ2-1; no reliable D call. V was clipped by 0 bases and J by 9 bases, with 18 bases between them. Germline V gene data show CDR1 as DFQATT and CDR2 as SNEGSKA (reference sequence). The CDR3 covers 15 residues. The CDR3 region has the DNA TGCAGTGCTAGAGACCCCCCTGATCAGCCCGTTGAGCAGTTCTTC. Protein: CSARDPPDQPVEQFF.

The V call is TRBV12-3 or TRBV12-4, the J call TRBJ2-7; D might be TRBD1 (5 bases). This CDR3 has 15 amino acids. V lost 6 bases to trimming and J lost 5 bases, with 20 bases between them. The CDR3, as DNA: TGTGCCAGCAGCAGAGTCGTGGGGCCCCCCAACGAGCAGTACTTC. It translates to CASSRVVGPPNEQYF.

The chain combines TRBV6-1 with TRBJ2-7; TRBD2 agrees at 11 bases. There are 17 residues in the CDR3. J gave up 3 bases and V 1 base, and 8 bases lay outside the gene matches. Germline V gene sequence: CDR1 MNHNS, CDR2 SASEGT. The DNA for the CDR3 is TGTGCCAGCAGTGAAGGACTAGCGGGAAGTCCCTTCTACGAGCAGTACTTC. Protein product: CASSEGLAGSPFYEQYF.

The CDR3 bases are TGTGCCAGCAGTTACTCTAGCGTCATAAGCACAGATACGCAGTATTTT. The encoded protein is CASSYSSVISTDTQYF. The chain joins TRBV6-5 to TRBJ2-3; the D gene is possibly TRBD2 (5 bases). The CDR3 totals 16 residues. The germline V gene encodes CDR1 MNHEY and CDR2 SVGAGI. V was cut by 0 bases and J by 0 bases, with 10 bases left in between.

This rearrangement joins TRBV20-1 to TRBJ2-5, with 7 bases aligning to TRBD1. The germline CDR1 and CDR2 sequences are DFQATT and SNEGSKA (reference sequence). With V trimmed by 5 bases and J by 6 bases, 6 bases remained unmatched. CDR3 size: 12 residues. CDR3 in DNA: TGCAGTGCTGACAGGGATAGAAAGACCCAGTACTTC. Protein product: CSADRDRKTQYF.

The genes are TRBV5-8 and TRBJ2-7, with 7 bases identical to TRBD1. There are 15 residues in the CDR3. Germline CDR1 reads SGHTS; CDR2 reads YDEGEE. V was clipped by 0 bases and J by 5 bases; unmatched bases: 8. CDR3 in DNA: TGTGCCAGCAGCTTGGAACAGGGGCGCCCGGACGAGCAGTACTTC. Protein sequence: CASSLEQGRPDEQYF.

The sample holds a few counts of this clonotype. The chain links TRBV29-1 to TRBJ2-7, with 8 bases lining up with TRBD1. The length of the CDR3 is 16 residues. The trim removed 1 base at V and 4 bases at J, leaving 12 bases unmatched. The V gene's germline CDR1 is SQVTM and CDR2 ANQGSEA. The CDR3 reads CSVEVMYPQGAYEQYF. The CDR3 nucleotides are TGCAGCGTTGAAGTTATGTACCCCCAGGGGGCTTACGAGCAGTACTTC.

This clonotype was picked up many times. V gene TRBV3-1 combines with J gene TRBJ2-5, with a tentative D call TRBD2 (6 bases). Germline V gene data show CDR1 as LGHDT and CDR2 as YNNKEL (reference sequence). The CDR3 has 17 amino acids. The germline V and J ends were trimmed by 2 bases and 1 base, with 17 bases remaining between them. The CDR3, as DNA: TGTGCCAGCAGCCAACTAGGGATAGCGGCCCTCCAAGAGACCCAGTACTTC. It encodes CASSQLGIAALQETQYF.

This clonotype was seen a few times. The gene calls are TRBV4-1 and TRBJ2-5; possibly TRBD1 for D (6 bases). The V end lost 6 bases, the J end lost 5 bases, and 22 bases lay between the germline ends. CDR1 and CDR2 from the germline V gene are MGHRA and YSYEKL. The CDR3 totals 16 residues. CDR3: CASRQSWTVNGETQYF. DNA for the CDR3: TGCGCCAGCAGACAAAGTTGGACAGTCAACGGGGAGACCCAGTACTTC.

On this clonotype itself: Because the CDR3 is missing its conserved closing phenylalanine or tryptophan, this is likely a read error. V gene TRBV5-5 combines with J gene TRBJ2-7, with 7 bases identical to TRBD1. Germline V gene lookup returns CDR1 SGHKS and CDR2 YYEKEE (reference sequence). J was trimmed by 2 bases and V by 1 base; bases with no gene match: 6. The CDR3 runs to 15 residues. CDR3 nucleotide sequence: TGTGCCAGCAGCTTGAGTAACAGGGGCGCCTACGAGCAGTACTCC. Translation: CASSLSNRGAYEQYS.

This clonotype was seen only a few times. The chain uses TRBV20-1 and TRBJ2-1, with D possibly TRBD2 on 6 matching bases. The CDR3 is made up of 14 amino acids. Germline-derived CDR1 and CDR2 are DFQATT and SNEGSKA (reference sequence). V lost 5 bases and J lost 5, with 16 bases in between. The CDR3 DNA follows: TGCAGTGCTGCCGGGGCTAGCGCCAACAATGAGCAGTTCTTC. This codes for CSAAGASANNEQFF.

V and J are TRBV5-1 and TRBJ2-1; 14 bases are shared with TRBD2. Germline lookup yields CDR1 SGHRS and CDR2 YFSETQ. The V gene end was trimmed by 4 bases and the J gene end by 2 bases; junction bases not matched to a gene: 8. The CDR3 is 18 residues long. The CDR3: CASSPGTSGSWTYNEQFF. DNA of the CDR3: TGCGCCAGCAGCCCCGGGACTAGCGGGAGTTGGACCTACAATGAGCAGTTCTTC.

The chain links TRBV29-1 to TRBJ1-1, with D perhaps matching TRBD1 (6 bases). V lost 5 bases and J 0 bases, leaving 10 bases between the germline ends. The CDR3 runs 13 residues. In germline, CDR1 is SQVTM, CDR2 ANQGSEA. The CDR3 protein is CSVQGIMNTEAFF. DNA of the CDR3: TGCAGCGTTCAGGGGATCATGAACACTGAAGCTTTCTTT.

The chain couples TRBV5-1 to TRBJ2-7; perhaps TRBD1 as D (7 bases). Germline values: CDR1 SGHRS, CDR2 YFSETQ. V lost 0 bases and J lost 0, with 13 bases in between. The CDR3 totals 16 residues. This chain's CDR3 is CASSLGRGPSSYEQYF. As DNA, the CDR3 is TGCGCCAGCAGCTTGGGGAGGGGGCCTAGCTCCTACGAGCAGTACTTC.

This clonotype was counted between two and nine times. The chain links TRBV19 to TRBJ1-4; no firm D call. The CDR3 is made up of 15 amino acids. Germline CDR1 reads LNHDA; CDR2 reads SQIVND (reference sequence). Trimming stripped 1 base from V and 0 bases from J, with 6 bases between. The CDR3 nucleotides read TGTGCCAGTAGTATAGGCACTGCAACTAATGAAAAACTGTTTTTT. Amino acid sequence: CASSIGTATNEKLFF.

This clonotype was counted ten times or more. The junction and the germline gene differ at one end; a read error may be behind it. The gene calls are TRBV5-1 and TRBJ2-7; 7 bases map to TRBD2. The CDR3 covers 13 residues. Germline V gene sequence: CDR1 SGHRS, CDR2 YFSETQ. CDR3 amino acids: CASSRDYSYEQYF. CDR3 sequence (DNA): TGTGCCAGCAGCAGGGACTACTCCTACGAGCAGTACTTC.

This clonotype was observed a few times. CDR3 sequence (DNA): TGTGCCATCAGTGAGTCCGGCTTTGTGAACACTGAAGCTTTCTTT. It specifies CAISESGFVNTEAFF. The rearrangement joins TRBV10-3 to TRBJ1-1; D not certain. The V end was cut by 0 bases, the J end by 0 bases, with 8 bases between. The CDR3 has 15 residues. Germline CDR1 ENHRY, CDR2 SYGVKD.

The chain couples TRBV7-3 to TRBJ2-1; D gene uncertain. CDR3 length: 14 residues. Germline V CDR1 and CDR2: SGHTA, FQGTGA. V lost 4 bases and J 2 bases, leaving 9 bases between the germline ends. DNA of the CDR3: TGTGCCAGCAGCTCAAGAGTAGCCTACAATGAGCAGTTCTTC. Its translation: CASSSRVAYNEQFF.

This clonotype was picked up a small number of times. CDR3 loop: CSVEDSRDWAYNEQFF. The CDR3 nucleotides are TGCAGCGTTGAAGATAGCAGGGATTGGGCCTACAATGAGCAGTTCTTC. The rearrangement uses TRBV29-1 and TRBJ2-1, with D tentatively TRBD1 (5 bases). Germline CDR1 SQVTM, CDR2 ANQGSEA. This CDR3 contains 16 residues. V gave up 0 bases and J gave up 2 bases, with 14 bases separating them.

This clonotype showed up just a few times. J is TRBJ2-5 and V is TRBV6-5; 7 nucleotides agree with TRBD1. Trimming removed 0 bases from V and 4 bases from J; junction bases left unmatched: 8. CDR1 is MNHEY, CDR2 SVGAGI, per germline. This CDR3 comprises 16 residues. CDR3 residues: CASSYSIKQGRETQYF. The CDR3 DNA follows: TGTGCCAGCAGTTACTCGATTAAACAGGGGAGAGAGACCCAGTACTTC.

This clonotype was found many times. The CDR3 reads CSVVGRNSYEQYF. CDR3 in DNA: TGCAGCGTTGTTGGGCGGAACTCCTACGAGCAGTACTTC. This rearrangement joins TRBV29-1 to TRBJ2-7; no definite D call. Germline values: CDR1 SQVTM, CDR2 ANQGSEA. CDR3 length equals 13 residues. V gave up 4 bases and J gave up 0 bases, with 10 bases separating them.

This clonotype turned up a few times. The chain combines TRBV5-5 with TRBJ2-5; D gene ambiguous. Trimming removed 2 bases at V and 3 bases at J, with 8 bases between. CDR1 and CDR2 from the germline V gene are SGHKS and YYEKEE (reference sequence). The CDR3 spans 13 residues. In DNA form, the CDR3 reads TGTGCCAGCAGCTTTGACAACGAAGAGACCCAGTACTTC. As protein: CASSFDNEETQYF.

This clonotype has a count of ten or more. The genes are TRBV6-5 and TRBJ1-1; 7 nucleotides match TRBD1. Trimming removed 6 bases from V and 1 base from J; junction bases left unmatched: 5. This CDR3 is 14 amino acids long. Germline values: CDR1 MNHEY, CDR2 SVGAGI. CDR3 residues: CASRRTGANTEAFF. CDR3 in DNA: TGTGCCAGCAGAAGGACAGGCGCGAACACTGAAGCTTTCTTT.

This clonotype came up a few times. CDR3 in amino acids: CASSLSSPAYEQYF. CDR3 DNA: TGTGCCAGCAGTTTGTCTTCTCCGGCCTACGAGCAGTACTTC. The chain carries TRBV12-3 or TRBV12-4 and TRBJ2-7; no reliable D call. The V gene lost 3 bases and the J gene lost 2 bases, with 11 bases spanning the gap. CDR3 size: 14 residues.